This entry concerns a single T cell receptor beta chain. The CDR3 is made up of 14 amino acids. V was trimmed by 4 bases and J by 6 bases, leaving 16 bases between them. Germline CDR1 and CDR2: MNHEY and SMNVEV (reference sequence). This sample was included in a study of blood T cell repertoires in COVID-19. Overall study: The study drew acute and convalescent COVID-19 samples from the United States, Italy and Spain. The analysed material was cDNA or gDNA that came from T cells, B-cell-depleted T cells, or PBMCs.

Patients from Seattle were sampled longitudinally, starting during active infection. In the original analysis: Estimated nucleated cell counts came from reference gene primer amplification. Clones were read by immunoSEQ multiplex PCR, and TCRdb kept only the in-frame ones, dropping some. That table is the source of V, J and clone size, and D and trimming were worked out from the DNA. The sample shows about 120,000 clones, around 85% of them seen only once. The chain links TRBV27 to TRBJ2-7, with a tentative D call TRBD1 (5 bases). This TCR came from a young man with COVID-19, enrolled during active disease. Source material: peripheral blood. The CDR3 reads CASSSTTVQGEQYF. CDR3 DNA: TGTGCCAGCAGTTCGACGACAGTTCAGGGCGAGCAGTACTTC.